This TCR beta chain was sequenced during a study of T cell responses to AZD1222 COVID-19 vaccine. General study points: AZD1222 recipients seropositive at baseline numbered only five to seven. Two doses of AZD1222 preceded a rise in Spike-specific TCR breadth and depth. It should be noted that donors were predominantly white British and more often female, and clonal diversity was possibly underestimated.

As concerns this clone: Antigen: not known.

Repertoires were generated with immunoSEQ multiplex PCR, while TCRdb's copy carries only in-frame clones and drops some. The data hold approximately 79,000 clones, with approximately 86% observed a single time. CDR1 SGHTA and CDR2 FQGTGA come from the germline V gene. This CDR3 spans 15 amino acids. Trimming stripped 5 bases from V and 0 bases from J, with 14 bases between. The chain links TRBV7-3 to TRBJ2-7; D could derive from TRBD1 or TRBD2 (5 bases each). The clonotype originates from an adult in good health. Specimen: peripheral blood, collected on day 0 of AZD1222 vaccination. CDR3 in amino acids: CASSRDGSGSYEQYF. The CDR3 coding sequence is TGTGCCAGCAGCCGGGACGGATCAGGCTCCTACGAGCAGTACTTC.